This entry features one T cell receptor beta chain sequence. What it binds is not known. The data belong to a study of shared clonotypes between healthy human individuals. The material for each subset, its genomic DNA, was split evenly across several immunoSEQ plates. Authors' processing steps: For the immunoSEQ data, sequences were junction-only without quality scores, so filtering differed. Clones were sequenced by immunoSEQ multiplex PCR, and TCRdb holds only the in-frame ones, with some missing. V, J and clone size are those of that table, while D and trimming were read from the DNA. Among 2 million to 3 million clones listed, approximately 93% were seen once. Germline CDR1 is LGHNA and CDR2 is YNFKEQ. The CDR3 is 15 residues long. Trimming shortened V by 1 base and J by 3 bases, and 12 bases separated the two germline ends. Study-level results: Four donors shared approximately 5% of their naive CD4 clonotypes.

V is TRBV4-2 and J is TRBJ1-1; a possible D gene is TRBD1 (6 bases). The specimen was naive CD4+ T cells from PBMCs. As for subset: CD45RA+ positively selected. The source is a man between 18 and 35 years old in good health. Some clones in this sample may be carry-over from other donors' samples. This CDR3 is CASSQGGLRYTEAFF. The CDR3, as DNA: TGTGCCAGCAGCCAAGGGGGGCTTAGATACACTGAAGCTTTCTTT.